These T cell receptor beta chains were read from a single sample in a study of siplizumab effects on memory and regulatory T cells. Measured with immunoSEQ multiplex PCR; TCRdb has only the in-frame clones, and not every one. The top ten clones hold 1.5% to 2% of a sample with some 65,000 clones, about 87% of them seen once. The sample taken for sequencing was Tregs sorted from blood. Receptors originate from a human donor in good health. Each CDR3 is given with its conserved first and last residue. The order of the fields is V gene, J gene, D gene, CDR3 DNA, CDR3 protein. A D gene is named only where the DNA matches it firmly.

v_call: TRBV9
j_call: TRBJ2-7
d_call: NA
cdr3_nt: TGTGCCAGCAGCGTAGGAGGGAAGAGTTTCTACGAGCAGTACTTC
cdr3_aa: CASSVGGKSFYEQYF

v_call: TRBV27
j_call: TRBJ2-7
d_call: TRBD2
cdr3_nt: TGTGCCAGCCGCTCCTTCGGGAGGGCCCATGAGCAGTACTTC
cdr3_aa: CASRSFGRAHEQYF

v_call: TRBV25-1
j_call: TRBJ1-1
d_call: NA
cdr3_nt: TGTGCCAGCAACCGGGGCACTGAAGCTTTCTTT
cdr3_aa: CASNRGTEAFF

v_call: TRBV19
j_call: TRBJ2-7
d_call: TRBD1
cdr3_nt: TGTGCCAGTAGTAGAACTTGGACAGGGAGCTACGAGCAGTACTTC
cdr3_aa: CASSRTWTGSYEQYF

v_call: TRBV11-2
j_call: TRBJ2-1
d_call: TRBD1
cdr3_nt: TGTGCCAGCAGCGTCGACAGGGGTGGCTACAATGAGCAGTTCTTC
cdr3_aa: CASSVDRGGYNEQFF

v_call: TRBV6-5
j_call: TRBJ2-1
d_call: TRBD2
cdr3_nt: TGTGCCAGCACTGAGCGGGAGTCTTACAATGAGCAGTTCTTC
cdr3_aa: CASTERESYNEQFF

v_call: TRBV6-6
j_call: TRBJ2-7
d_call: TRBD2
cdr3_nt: TGTGCCAGCAGTGGACTAGCGGGAGGGGGTAGCGAGCAGTACTTC
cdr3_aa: CASSGLAGGGSEQYF

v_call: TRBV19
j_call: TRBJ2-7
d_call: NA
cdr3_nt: TGTGCCAGTAAATCTGGGGCCGGGATCTACGAGCAGTACTTC
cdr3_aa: CASKSGAGIYEQYF

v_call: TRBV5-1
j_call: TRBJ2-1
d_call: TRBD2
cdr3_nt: TGCGCCAGCAGCTTGGGGGTAGCGGGAAATGAGCAGTTCTTC
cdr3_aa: CASSLGVAGNEQFF

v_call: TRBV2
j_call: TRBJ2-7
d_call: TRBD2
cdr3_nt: TGTGCCAGCACCTGGACTAGCGGTGAGCAGTACTTC
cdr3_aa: CASTWTSGEQYF

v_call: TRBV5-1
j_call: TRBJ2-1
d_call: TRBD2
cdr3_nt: TGCGCCAGCAGCTTGGGACGGGATTCTAGCGGGACATTCTACAATGAGCAGTTCTTC
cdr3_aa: CASSLGRDSSGTFYNEQFF

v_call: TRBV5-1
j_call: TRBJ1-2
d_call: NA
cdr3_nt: TGCGCCAGCAGCCCTGATGGCCGCGGCTATGGCTACACCTTC
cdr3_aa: CASSPDGRGYGYTF

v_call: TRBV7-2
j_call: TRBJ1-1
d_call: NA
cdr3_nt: TGTGCCAGCAGCTTAGGGAGTTCAGCTTTCTTT
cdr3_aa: CASSLGSSAFF

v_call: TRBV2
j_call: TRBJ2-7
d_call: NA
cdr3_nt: TGTGCCAGCAGAAAAACAGGAGGCACCTACGAGCAGTACTTC
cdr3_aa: CASRKTGGTYEQYF

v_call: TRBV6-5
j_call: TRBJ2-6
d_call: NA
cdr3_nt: TGTGCCAGCAGAGATCGTACCTCTGGGGCCAACGTCCTGACTTTC
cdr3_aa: CASRDRTSGANVLTF

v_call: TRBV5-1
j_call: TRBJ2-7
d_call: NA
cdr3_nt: TGCGCCAGCAGCTTGGCGGGCGGGAACTACGAGCAGTACTTC
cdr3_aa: CASSLAGGNYEQYF

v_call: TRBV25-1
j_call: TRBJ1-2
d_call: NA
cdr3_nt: TGTGCCAGCAGTGAGCCCGGGCCGGGTTATGGCTACACCTTC
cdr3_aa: CASSEPGPGYGYTF

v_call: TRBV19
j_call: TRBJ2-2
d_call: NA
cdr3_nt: TGTGCCAGTAGGGCCTGGATCGCCGGGGAGCTGTTTTTT
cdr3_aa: CASRAWIAGELFF

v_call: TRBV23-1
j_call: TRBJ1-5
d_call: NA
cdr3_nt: TGCGCCAGCTACAGGGAACCGGACAATCAGCCCCAGCATTTT
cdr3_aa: CASYREPDNQPQHF

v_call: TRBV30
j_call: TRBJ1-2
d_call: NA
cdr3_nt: TGTGCCTGGAGTTGGGAAGGGGGACGTGGCTACACCTTC
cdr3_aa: CAWSWEGGRGYTF

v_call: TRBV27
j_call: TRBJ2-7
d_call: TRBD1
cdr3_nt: TGTGCCAGCAGTTTAACGGGACAGGGGACATCCTACGAGCAGTACTTC
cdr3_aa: CASSLTGQGTSYEQYF

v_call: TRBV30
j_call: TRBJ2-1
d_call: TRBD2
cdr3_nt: TGTGCCTGGAGTCTAAGGCGGGAGAATGAGCAGTTCTTC
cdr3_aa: CAWSLRRENEQFF

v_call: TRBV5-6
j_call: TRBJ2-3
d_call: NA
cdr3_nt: TGTGCCAGCAGCTTTCGTCAAAAGGGTTCCACAGATACGCAGTATTTT
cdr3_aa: CASSFRQKGSTDTQYF

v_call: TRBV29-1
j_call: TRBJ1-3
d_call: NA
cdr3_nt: TGCAGCGTGTCCTCTGGTGGCAGCTCTGGAAACACCATATATTTT
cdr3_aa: CSVSSGGSSGNTIYF

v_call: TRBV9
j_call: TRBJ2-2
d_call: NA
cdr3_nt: TGTGCCAGCAGCCACTCCTCCGGGGAGCTGTTTTTT
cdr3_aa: CASSHSSGELFF